What follows are 11 T cell receptor beta chains derived from one specimen sequenced in a study of control samples from healthy donors and cancer patients. Sequencing used immunoSEQ multiplex PCR; TCRdb keeps in-frame clones, though not all of them. The sample carries over 150,000 clones, nearly 90% recorded once. Source material: blood. The receptors stem from a woman between 50 and 59 years old in good health.

V and J are TRBV30 and TRBJ1-2, with a possible D match to TRBD1 (5 bases). The CDR3 runs 14 residues. Trimming took off 4 bases at V and 4 bases at J, with 16 bases between the two ends. Germline V gene data show CDR1 as GTSNPN and CDR2 as SVGIG (reference sequence). The chain's CDR3 is CAWTPGLGLYGYTF. In DNA form, the CDR3 reads TGTGCCTGGACCCCGGGGCTGGGTCTCTATGGCTACACCTTC.

In its sample, this clone was seen a few times. V and J are TRBV9 and TRBJ2-5; 7 bases are shared with TRBD2. CDR1 and CDR2 (germline): SGDLS, YYNGEE. The trim removed 0 bases at V and 5 bases at J, leaving 4 bases unmatched. The CDR3 totals 14 residues. The CDR3 nucleotides are TGTGCCAGCAGCGTAGGACTGCGGGGGGAGACCCAGTACTTC. Its protein is CASSVGLRGETQYF.

This rearrangement joins TRBV7-6 to TRBJ1-1, with a possible D match to TRBD1 (5 bases). Germline V gene data show CDR1 as SGHVS and CDR2 as FNYEAQ. CDR3 length: 15 amino acids. V lost 0 bases and J 5 bases, leaving 13 bases between the germline ends. In DNA, the CDR3 is TGTGCCAGCAGCTTAGCGTTAGGGGCCCGGACTGAAGCTTTCTTT. Its protein is CASSLALGARTEAFF.

This chain uses TRBV30 with TRBJ1-1; D is uncertain. Trimming shortened V by 0 bases and J by 0 bases, and 14 bases separated the two germline ends. The CDR3 contains 16 residues. The V gene's germline CDR1 is GTSNPN and CDR2 SVGIG (reference sequence). CDR3 region: CAWSVTPGGLNTEAFF. DNA for the CDR3: TGTGCCTGGAGTGTAACCCCCGGCGGGCTGAACACTGAAGCTTTCTTT. Supplemented by reference TRBV30 and TRBJ1-1, the full variable domain reads SQTIHQWPATLVQPVGSPLSLECTVEGTSNPNLYWYRQAAGRGLQLLFYSVGIGQISSEVPQNLSASRPQDRQFILSSKKLLLSDSGFYLCAWSVTPGGLNTEAFFGQGTRLTVV.

The rearrangement links TRBV7-3 to TRBJ2-1; 8 positions match TRBD1. The CDR3 contains 16 residues. Germline V gene sequence: CDR1 SGHTA, CDR2 FQGTGA. With V trimmed by 3 bases and J by 8 bases, 12 bases remained unmatched. CDR3 region: CASSLQPGQAMDEQFF. CDR3 bases: TGTGCCAGCAGCTTGCAACCGGGACAGGCCATGGATGAGCAGTTCTTC.

This rearrangement joins TRBV5-4 to TRBJ1-4, with a weak D call TRBD1 (6 bases). Germline-derived CDR1 and CDR2 are SGHNT and YYREEE (reference sequence). CDR3 length equals 15 residues. Trimming pared 4 bases from V and 6 bases from J, leaving 16 bases between. The CDR3: CASSLEQGRDEKLFF. CDR3 nucleotide sequence: TGTGCCAGCAGCCTGGAGCAGGGGCGGGATGAAAAACTGTTTTTT. The complete variable domain, with remaining parts taken from reference TRBV5-4 and TRBJ1-4, reads ETGVTQSPTHLIKTRGQQVTLRCSSQSGHNTVSWYQQALGQGPQFIFQYYREEENGRGNFPPRFSGLQFPNYSSELNVNALELDDSALYLCASSLEQGRDEKLFFGSGTQLSVL.

The chain couples TRBV7-2 to TRBJ2-3; 9 bases fit TRBD1. The trim removed 8 bases at V and 4 bases at J, leaving 1 base unmatched. Germline V gene lookup returns CDR1 SGHTA and CDR2 FQGNSA. This CDR3 has 12 amino acids. This CDR3 reads CASDRGADTQYF. The CDR3 DNA reads TGTGCCAGCGACAGGGGGGCAGATACGCAGTATTTT. The complete variable domain, with remaining parts taken from reference TRBV7-2 and TRBJ2-3, reads GAGVSQSPSNKVTEKGKDVELRCDPISGHTALYWYRQSLGQGLEFLIYFQGNSAPDKSGLPSDRFSAERTGGSVSTLTIQRTQQEDSAVYLCASDRGADTQYFGPGTRLTVL.

The rearrangement uses TRBV30 and TRBJ1-1, with a weak D call TRBD1 (6 bases). The CDR3 has 12 amino acids. Germline V CDR1 and CDR2: GTSNPN, SVGIG (reference sequence). Trimming took 3 bases from V and 9 from J, leaving 14 bases between them. CDR3 sequence (DNA): TGTGCCTGGAGCACAGGGAACCGTAAAGCTTTCTTT. It translates to CAWSTGNRKAFF.

This chain joins TRBV12-3 or TRBV12-4 and TRBJ1-2, with D uncertain. Trimming cost V 2 bases and J 7 bases, with 5 bases left between them. This CDR3 is built from 11 residues. CDR3 amino acids: CASSLIGGYTF. CDR3 in DNA: TGTGCCAGCAGTTTAATAGGTGGCTACACCTTC.

The chain joins TRBV6-5 to TRBJ1-3; 9 nucleotides match TRBD1. CDR1 is MNHEY, CDR2 SVGAGI, per germline. V lost 4 bases to trimming and J lost 3 bases; unmatched junction nucleotides: 7. CDR3 length: 16 amino acids. CDR3 sequence reads: CASSSTGGRSGNTIYF. The DNA for the CDR3 is TGTGCCAGCAGTTCGACAGGGGGGAGGAGTGGAAACACCATATATTTT.

The genes are TRBV4-3 and TRBJ2-3; 8 bases align to TRBD2. V dropped 0 bases and J dropped 0; count of bases not matched to a gene: 8. Germline V gene data show CDR1 as LGHNA and CDR2 as YSLEER. The CDR3 is 18 amino acids. The CDR3, as DNA: TGCGCCAGCAGCCAAGATTGGGCTGGCGGGGGGAGCACAGATACGCAGTATTTT. It specifies CASSQDWAGGGSTDTQYF.